Here is one T cell receptor (beta chain) with its context. Germline assignment: CDR1 MDHEN and CDR2 SYDVKM. The CDR3 covers 13 residues. The V end lost 3 bases, the J end lost 9 bases, and 12 bases lay between the germline ends. Methods used by the authors: Estimates of nucleated cell counts were drawn from the amplification of reference gene primers. Only in-frame clones appear in the TCRdb table, and some are missing; sequencing was by immunoSEQ multiplex PCR. V, J and clone size reflect that table, while D and trimming were determined from the DNA. Among about 210,000 clones listed, around 88% were seen once. The data derive from a study of blood T cell repertoires in COVID-19. Study at large: The samples span acute and convalescent COVID-19 from the United States, Italy and Spain. Sources were T cells, B-cell-depleted T cells, or PBMCs; the material itself was cDNA or gDNA.

This chain connects TRBV28 to TRBJ2-1; D might be TRBD2 (5 bases). The sequence was collected from a man between 18 and 35 years old with active or convalescent COVID-19. The sequenced sample was peripheral blood. The CDR3, as DNA: TGTGCCAGCAGTTTCCCCCTCCGGGGTGAGCAGTTCTTC. Protein product: CASSFPLRGEQFF.